This T cell receptor (beta chain) was captured in a study of blood T cell repertoires in COVID-19. In the study overall: The United States, Italy and Spain provided the acute and convalescent COVID-19 samples.

Produced via immunoSEQ multiplex PCR; TCRdb's table is partial and in-frame only. The repertoire holds about 270,000 clones, with 88% as singletons. The germline gives CDR1 MDHEN, CDR2 SYDVKM. This CDR3 is 18 amino acids long. Trimming removed 0 bases from V and 2 bases from J, with 20 bases in between. Participants reported their clinical history, and cohort assignment relied on those reports. This chain links TRBV28 with TRBJ2-7; maybe TRBD1 (5 bases). This TCR was sampled from a woman aged 40 to 49 with acute COVID-19. The sample was PBMCs or T cells enriched from blood (not recorded which). CDR3 bases: TGTGCCAGCAGTTTATGGGGTTTGGGGCAGGGCCTTACCTACGAGCAGTACTTC. Its protein product is CASSLWGLGQGLTYEQYF.